What follows describes a single T cell receptor (beta chain). This sample was taken from a study of T-cell reconstitution after alpha-beta-depleted transplantation in children. Unique molecular identifiers were built into the TCRbeta library. TCRdb called the PCR reads again in MiXCR, with one record for every CDR3 protein. The table lists fewer than 550,000 distinct CDR3 sequences, about 11% of them singletons. Germline loops: CDR1 SGHTA, CDR2 FQGNSA. The CDR3 is 20 residues long. V lost 5 bases to trimming and J lost 10 bases; unmatched junction nucleotides: 27. The sequence was collected from a human donor who donated a stem cell graft to a child with acute myeloid leukemia. The specimen comprised PBMCs from the stem cell graft donor, sampled from the stem cell graft. The chain links TRBV7-2 to TRBJ2-1, with 9 bases that match TRBD2. CDR3 coding DNA: TGTGCCAGCAGCCCTAACCCCCGCGGAGGTAGCGGGGGCATATTATCGGAGCAGTTCTTC. Translation: CASSPNPRGGSGGILSEQFF.